A selection of T cell receptor beta chains follows, all from one sample in a study of T-cell reconstitution after alpha-beta-depleted transplantation in children. TCRdb re-called the PCR reads through MiXCR, storing one row per CDR3 protein. The repertoire holds approximately 230,000 distinct CDR3 sequences, with 20% to 30% as singletons. Sequenced here: PBMCs, mostly from graft donor cells, sampled 360 days after TCRalphabeta/CD19-depleted stem cell transplant. The receptors derive from a female patient aged 2-9 years who had a stem cell transplant for congenital amegakaryocytic thrombocytopenia, so the T cells may come from the graft donor. CDR3s include the opening cysteine and the closing phenylalanine or tryptophan. D genes are given only for firm matches. Where a row states a size, it is once, few, many or the class of an expanded clone; other rows omit it.

>NA|TRBV6-5|NA|TRBJ2-1
CASSYVWGDRGPEQFF
TGTGCCAGCAGTTACGTATGGGGAGATCGCGGCCCCGAGCAGTTCTTC
>NA|TRBV6-5|NA|TRBJ2-1
CASSFKYGTWDNEQFF
TGTGCCAGCAGTTTCAAGTACGGGACCTGGGACAATGAGCAGTTCTTC
>NA|TRBV14|TRBD2|TRBJ2-3
CASSQVPLAGDMQYF
TGTGCCAGCAGCCAAGTTCCACTAGCGGGAGATATGCAGTATTTT
>NA|TRBV12-3/TRBV12-4|NA|TRBJ1-4
CASNQRGVGEKLFF
TGTGCCAGCAACCAACGCGGCGTAGGTGAAAAACTGTTTTTT
>few|TRBV10-3|TRBD2|TRBJ2-6
CAISNLAGTSGANVLTF
TGTGCCATCAGTAACTTAGCGGGGACCTCTGGGGCCAACGTCCTGACTTTC
>NA|TRBV27|NA|TRBJ1-6
CASSLDGGAWNSPLHF
TGTGCCAGCAGTCTTGACGGGGGGGCTTGGAATTCACCCCTCCACTTT
>many|TRBV7-8|NA|TRBJ2-5
CASSFSLDSYQETQYF
TGTGCCAGCAGCTTTTCACTGGACTCGTACCAAGAGACCCAGTACTTC
>NA|TRBV7-9|TRBD1|TRBJ1-3
CASQGDTIYF
TGTGCCAGTCAGGGGGACACCATATATTTT
>few|TRBV18|NA|TRBJ2-3
CASSPPQKTDTQYF
TGTGCCAGCTCACCACCGCAAAAAACAGATACGCAGTATTTT
>NA|TRBV12-5|TRBD1|TRBJ2-1
CASGLGQGPFSYNEQFF
TGTGCTAGTGGTTTGGGACAGGGTCCATTCTCCTACAATGAGCAGTTCTTC
>few|TRBV4-1|TRBD2|TRBJ2-1
CASSQDRLAAYNEQFF
TGCGCCAGCAGCCAAGATAGGCTAGCGGCCTACAATGAGCAGTTCTTC
>NA|TRBV12-3/TRBV12-4|NA|TRBJ1-4
CASSLGSKLFF
TGTGCCAGCAGTTTGGGCAGCAAACTGTTTTTT
>NA|TRBV7-6|NA|TRBJ2-3
CASSGRRARQVFSSTDTQYF
TGTGCCAGCAGCGGCCGTCGGGCTAGACAGGTTTTTTCTAGCACAGATACGCAGTATTTT
>few|TRBV29-1|TRBD2|TRBJ2-1
CSVSRGLAGGYNEQFF
TGCAGCGTTTCCAGGGGACTAGCGGGAGGCTACAATGAGCAGTTCTTC
>few|TRBV15|NA|TRBJ1-4
CATSTPGSSLFF
TGTGCCACCAGCACCCCGGGGAGTTCACTGTTTTTT
>NA|TRBV7-8|TRBD1|TRBJ2-1
CASSSRQGAPTYNEQFF
TGTGCCAGCAGCTCACGTCAGGGGGCCCCGACCTACAATGAGCAGTTCTTC
>NA|TRBV7-2|NA|TRBJ2-3
CASSLKRYVGSTDTQYF
TGTGCCAGCAGCTTAAAGCGTTACGTCGGCAGCACAGATACGCAGTATTTT
>few|TRBV7-9|NA|TRBJ1-1
CASSLALGDTEAFF
TGTGCCAGCAGCTTAGCCCTGGGGGACACTGAAGCTTTCTTT
>NA|TRBV19|NA|TRBJ2-2
CASIRDHSWNTGELFF
TGTGCCAGTATTCGGGACCACTCGTGGAACACCGGGGAGCTGTTTTTT
>NA|TRBV10-3|TRBD2|TRBJ2-1
CAISVTSAPSSYNEQFF
TGTGCCATCAGTGTAACTAGCGCGCCGAGTTCCTACAATGAGCAGTTCTTC
>many|TRBV2|NA|TRBJ2-2
CASSEGTTTGELFF
TGTGCCAGCAGTGAAGGCACGACCACCGGGGAGCTGTTTTTT
>NA|TRBV27|NA|TRBJ1-2
CASSRPFSTGGGYTF
TGTGCCAGCAGTCGACCCTTCTCCACAGGCGGTGGCTACACCTTC
>few|TRBV20-1|TRBD1|TRBJ2-1
CSASEGAFIEQFF
TGCAGTGCTAGTGAGGGGGCTTTTATTGAGCAGTTCTTC
>few|TRBV19|NA|TRBJ2-2
CARKGTTTGELFF
TGTGCCAGAAAGGGGACGACCACCGGGGAGCTGTTTTTT
>many|TRBV12-3/TRBV12-4|TRBD1|TRBJ1-1
CASTNRGAMNTEAFF
TGTGCCAGCACGAACAGGGGGGCCATGAACACTGAAGCTTTCTTT
>once|TRBV16|TRBD1|TRBJ1-2
CASSQSIRDRANYGYTF
TGTGCCAGCAGCCAATCCATCCGGGACAGGGCTAACTATGGCTACACCTTC
>many|TRBV10-3|NA|TRBJ1-6
CAIREAGNSPLHF
TGTGCCATCAGAGAAGCGGGTAATTCACCCCTCCACTTT
>few|TRBV7-2|NA|TRBJ2-7
CASSLMTGPYEQYF
TGTGCCAGCAGTTTGATGACAGGACCCTACGAGCAGTACTTC
>few|TRBV4-1|NA|TRBJ1-2
CASSQEYSGTRDGYTF
TGCGCCAGCAGCCAAGAATATTCGGGGACCCGGGATGGCTACACCTTC
>few|TRBV12-3/TRBV12-4|NA|TRBJ2-1
CASSLRDNPYNEQFF
TGTGCCAGCAGTTTAAGGGACAACCCCTACAATGAGCAGTTCTTC
>NA|TRBV12-5|NA|TRBJ2-7
CASRPSQGDLYEQYF
TGTGCTAGTCGCCCATCACAGGGCGACCTCTACGAGCAGTACTTC
>few|TRBV4-3|NA|TRBJ2-1
CASSQESGSTYNEQFF
TGCGCCAGCAGCCAAGAATCCGGATCGACCTACAATGAGCAGTTCTTC
>few|TRBV20-1|TRBD2|TRBJ2-3
CSATKAGLAGGTDTQYF
TGCAGTGCTACAAAAGCGGGACTAGCGGGGGGCACAGATACGCAGTATTTT
>few|TRBV5-1|NA|TRBJ2-7
CASRPTEAYEQYF
TGCGCCAGCAGGCCCACAGAGGCCTACGAGCAGTACTTC
>few|TRBV5-1|NA|TRBJ2-1
CASSSGQVGGHEQFF
TGCGCCAGCAGCTCAGGACAGGTAGGAGGGCATGAGCAGTTCTTC
>few|TRBV19|NA|TRBJ2-1
CASSISRGPSSYNEQFF
TGTGCCAGTAGTATATCAAGAGGGCCGAGCTCCTACAATGAGCAGTTCTTC
>NA|TRBV10-3|TRBD1|TRBJ2-7
CAIRTGTGGYEQYF
TGTGCCATCAGAACCGGGACAGGGGGATACGAGCAGTACTTC
>once|TRBV12-3/TRBV12-4|NA|TRBJ1-3
CASSFDLAARSRNTIYF
TGTGCCAGCAGTTTCGATTTGGCAGCTCGTAGTCGAAACACCATATATTTT
>NA|TRBV7-2|NA|TRBJ2-2
CASSLALQAMNTGELFF
TGTGCCAGCAGCTTAGCGCTTCAAGCTATGAACACCGGGGAGCTGTTTTTT
>NA|TRBV7-4|NA|TRBJ2-3
CASSYRRDTQYF
TGTGCCAGCAGCTACCGGCGAGATACGCAGTATTTT
>NA|TRBV6-5|NA|TRBJ2-2
CASSYWALANTGELFF
TGTGCCAGCAGTTACTGGGCGTTAGCGAACACCGGGGAGCTGTTTTTT
>NA|TRBV30|NA|TRBJ1-6
CAWNRVSPLHF
TGTGCCTGGAATCGGGTATCACCCCTCCACTTT
>NA|TRBV2|NA|TRBJ2-1
CASSANNSPYNEQFF
TGTGCCAGCAGCGCCAACAATAGCCCCTACAATGAGCAGTTCTTC
>few|TRBV28|NA|TRBJ2-5
CASSLWSGETQYF
TGTGCCAGCAGTTTGTGGAGTGGCGAGACCCAGTACTTC
>NA|TRBV7-3|NA|TRBJ1-1
CASSYMGGGTEAFF
TGTGCCAGCAGCTATATGGGGGGGGGAACTGAAGCTTTCTTT
>few|TRBV6-2/TRBV6-3|TRBD2|TRBJ2-1
CASSLSLAGGLNEQFF
TGTGCCAGCAGCCTTAGTCTAGCGGGGGGGCTTAATGAGCAGTTCTTC